These T cell receptor beta chains were read from a single sample in a study of cytomegalovirus exposure and HLA in healthy donors. The repertoire was sequenced with immunoSEQ multiplex PCR; TCRdb's copy has only in-frame clones and lacks some. The sample gives roughly 150,000 clones, 70% to 80% of which show up once; over 2% is in the top ten. Sequenced input: PBMCs. The source of these receptors is a man aged 30 to 45 in good health and CMV-seronegative. Each CDR3 is given with its conserved first and last residue. D genes are given only for firm matches. Clone size appears in some rows only: once, few, many, or a class for an expanded clone.

clone size: once; D gene: TRBD2; V gene: TRBV10-1; J gene: TRBJ2-1; CDR3 DNA: TGCGCCAGCAGTGCCGCCGGGACTAGCGGGAGAGGTGAGCAGTTCTTC; CDR3 protein: CASSAAGTSGRGEQFF
clone size: NA; D gene: TRBD2; V gene: TRBV7-2; J gene: TRBJ2-1; CDR3 DNA: TGTGCCAGCAGCTTAGTCGGGGCTAGCGGGACCGAGCAGTTCTTC; CDR3 protein: CASSLVGASGTEQFF
clone size: NA; D gene: NA; V gene: TRBV6-1; J gene: TRBJ2-5; CDR3 DNA: TGTGCCAGCAGTGCGCAGGGAACAGAGACCCAGTACTTC; CDR3 protein: CASSAQGTETQYF
clone size: NA; D gene: TRBD1; V gene: TRBV6-5; J gene: TRBJ1-1; CDR3 DNA: TGTGCCAGCAGGCGACAGGGGGAGAACACTGAAGCTTTCTTT; CDR3 protein: CASRRQGENTEAFF
clone size: NA; D gene: NA; V gene: TRBV7-8; J gene: TRBJ1-3; CDR3 DNA: TGTGCCAGCAGAGTTTCTGCAGGGTCCGGAAACACCATATATTTT; CDR3 protein: CASRVSAGSGNTIYF
clone size: few; D gene: NA; V gene: TRBV30; J gene: TRBJ1-3; CDR3 DNA: TGTGCCTGGGACAACGAGACTGGAAACACCATATATTTT; CDR3 protein: CAWDNETGNTIYF
clone size: NA; D gene: NA; V gene: TRBV7-9; J gene: TRBJ1-1; CDR3 DNA: TGTGCCAGCAGCCGAGGACAAATCACTGAAGCTTTCTTT; CDR3 protein: CASSRGQITEAFF
clone size: NA; D gene: NA; V gene: TRBV18; J gene: TRBJ2-7; CDR3 DNA: TGTGCCAGCTCCCCCAGGACAAGCTCCTACGAGCAGTACTTC; CDR3 protein: CASSPRTSSYEQYF
clone size: NA; D gene: TRBD1; V gene: TRBV5-4; J gene: TRBJ1-2; CDR3 DNA: TGTGCCAGCAGCCCCGGACAGGACTACTATGGCTACACCTTC; CDR3 protein: CASSPGQDYYGYTF
clone size: NA; D gene: NA; V gene: TRBV5-1; J gene: TRBJ1-4; CDR3 DNA: TGCGCCAGCAGCTCCGGGAGGGCGGTGGGTGAAAAACTGTTTTTT; CDR3 protein: CASSSGRAVGEKLFF
clone size: NA; D gene: NA; V gene: TRBV7-8; J gene: TRBJ2-3; CDR3 DNA: TGTGCCAGCAGACTTGGGGGCGGGCACAACACAGATACGCAGTATTTT; CDR3 protein: CASRLGGGHNTDTQYF
clone size: NA; D gene: NA; V gene: TRBV25-1; J gene: TRBJ2-7; CDR3 DNA: TGTGCCAGCACCCAGGGGCCAGACTCCTACGAGCAGTACTTC; CDR3 protein: CASTQGPDSYEQYF
clone size: NA; D gene: TRBD2; V gene: TRBV6-5; J gene: TRBJ2-7; CDR3 DNA: TGTGCCAGCAGTCCAGCGGGAGAGGAATATTACGAGCAGTACTTC; CDR3 protein: CASSPAGEEYYEQYF
clone size: NA; D gene: NA; V gene: TRBV15; J gene: TRBJ1-1; CDR3 DNA: TGTGCCACCAGGCTTACAGGCAACACTGAAGCTTTCTTT; CDR3 protein: CATRLTGNTEAFF
clone size: NA; D gene: NA; V gene: TRBV9; J gene: TRBJ1-2; CDR3 DNA: TGTGCCAGCAGCGTAACGGGGGACTATGGCTACACCTTC; CDR3 protein: CASSVTGDYGYTF
clone size: NA; D gene: TRBD1; V gene: TRBV6-6; J gene: TRBJ1-5; CDR3 DNA: TGTGCCAGCAGCCACCACAGGGGTAGCAATCAGCCCCAGCATTTT; CDR3 protein: CASSHHRGSNQPQHF
clone size: NA; D gene: TRBD1; V gene: TRBV29-1; J gene: TRBJ2-1; CDR3 DNA: TGCAGCGCCTGCCAAGGACAGGTAATGGACAATGAGCAGTTCTTC; CDR3 protein: CSACQGQVMDNEQFF
clone size: NA; D gene: TRBD2; V gene: TRBV5-1; J gene: TRBJ2-2; CDR3 DNA: TGCGCCAGCAGCGTGGGGACTAGCGGGAGTCTCACCGGGGAGCTGTTTTTT; CDR3 protein: CASSVGTSGSLTGELFF
clone size: NA; D gene: NA; V gene: TRBV9; J gene: TRBJ2-3; CDR3 DNA: TGTGCCAGCAGCCCACAGGGCGAAAGCACAGATACGCAGTATTTT; CDR3 protein: CASSPQGESTDTQYF
clone size: few; D gene: NA; V gene: TRBV5-4; J gene: TRBJ2-1; CDR3 DNA: TGTGCCAGCAGCTGGGGGCGGCGGGACAATGAGCAGTTCTTC; CDR3 protein: CASSWGRRDNEQFF
clone size: few; D gene: TRBD2; V gene: TRBV2; J gene: TRBJ2-1; CDR3 DNA: TGTGCCAGCAACGGACTAGCGGGAGAGGATGAGCAGTTCTTC; CDR3 protein: CASNGLAGEDEQFF
clone size: NA; D gene: TRBD1; V gene: TRBV19; J gene: TRBJ2-2; CDR3 DNA: TGTGCCAGTACGAGCCGGGACAGGGGCGCACCCGGGGAGCTGTTTTTT; CDR3 protein: CASTSRDRGAPGELFF
clone size: NA; D gene: TRBD1; V gene: TRBV5-1; J gene: TRBJ1-2; CDR3 DNA: TGCGCCAGCAGTGGACAGGGGAACTATGGCTACACCTTC; CDR3 protein: CASSGQGNYGYTF
clone size: few; D gene: NA; V gene: TRBV2; J gene: TRBJ1-1; CDR3 DNA: TGTGCCAGCAGTGAAGACCAAGGAGGGAAGGACACTGAAGCTTTCTTT; CDR3 protein: CASSEDQGGKDTEAFF
clone size: NA; D gene: NA; V gene: TRBV6-5; J gene: TRBJ1-1; CDR3 DNA: TGTGCCAGCAGTTACTCGATAACACCCCAGCGACGGAGGGCTTTCTTT; CDR3 protein: CASSYSITPQRRRAFF
clone size: once; D gene: NA; V gene: TRBV2; J gene: TRBJ2-3; CDR3 DNA: TGTGCCAGCAGTGCCCAGGGGTCCATCACAGATACGCAGTATTTT; CDR3 protein: CASSAQGSITDTQYF
clone size: NA; D gene: TRBD1; V gene: TRBV6-5; J gene: TRBJ2-1; CDR3 DNA: TGTGCCAGCAGTTACACAGGACAGGGAAACAATGAGCAGTTCTTC; CDR3 protein: CASSYTGQGNNEQFF
clone size: NA; D gene: NA; V gene: TRBV19; J gene: TRBJ2-7; CDR3 DNA: TGTGCCAGTAGCCCCGGCGGGGAACCGTACGAGCAGTACTTC; CDR3 protein: CASSPGGEPYEQYF
clone size: NA; D gene: TRBD2; V gene: TRBV11-3; J gene: TRBJ2-2; CDR3 DNA: TGTGCCAGCAGCTTCGGACTAGCGGGAGGATACGGGGAGCTGTTTTTT; CDR3 protein: CASSFGLAGGYGELFF
clone size: NA; D gene: TRBD2; V gene: TRBV5-1; J gene: TRBJ2-7; CDR3 DNA: TGCGCCAGCGCCTTTCTAGCGGGGAATACCTACGAGCAGTACTTC; CDR3 protein: CASAFLAGNTYEQYF
clone size: NA; D gene: NA; V gene: TRBV28; J gene: TRBJ2-7; CDR3 DNA: TGTGCCAGCAGGGAGGGGTACGAGCAGTACTTC; CDR3 protein: CASREGYEQYF
clone size: NA; D gene: TRBD2; V gene: TRBV30; J gene: TRBJ2-5; CDR3 DNA: TGTGCCTGGAGTACCCGAGCGGGAGGGGGGGAGACCCAGTACTTC; CDR3 protein: CAWSTRAGGGETQYF
clone size: NA; D gene: NA; V gene: TRBV20-1; J gene: TRBJ2-1; CDR3 DNA: TGCAGTGCAATGGCAAGCAATGAGCAGTTCTTC; CDR3 protein: CSAMASNEQFF
clone size: NA; D gene: NA; V gene: TRBV28; J gene: TRBJ2-5; CDR3 DNA: TGTGCCAGCACTTTGACTCTCACGGAGACCCAGTACTTC; CDR3 protein: CASTLTLTETQYF
clone size: NA; D gene: TRBD2; V gene: TRBV10-3; J gene: TRBJ2-3; CDR3 DNA: TGTGCCATCAGTGAGGGACTAGCGGTTTTGGATACGCAGTATTTT; CDR3 protein: CAISEGLAVLDTQYF
clone size: NA; D gene: NA; V gene: TRBV7-8; J gene: TRBJ1-1; CDR3 DNA: TGTGCCAGCAGCCCGTCGGGGGTGGGGACTGAAGCTTTCTTT; CDR3 protein: CASSPSGVGTEAFF
clone size: NA; D gene: NA; V gene: TRBV4-1; J gene: TRBJ2-6; CDR3 DNA: TGCGCCAGCAGCCAAGATGAGGGTGCTGGGGCCAACGTCCTGACTTTC; CDR3 protein: CASSQDEGAGANVLTF
clone size: NA; D gene: NA; V gene: TRBV4-1; J gene: TRBJ2-5; CDR3 DNA: TGCGCCAGCAGCCTTCCGGGACATACGGGGGAGACCCAGTACTTC; CDR3 protein: CASSLPGHTGETQYF
clone size: few; D gene: TRBD1; V gene: TRBV19; J gene: TRBJ1-4; CDR3 DNA: TGTGCCACCCGGGGACAGCCTAGTGAAAAACTGTTTTTT; CDR3 protein: CATRGQPSEKLFF
clone size: NA; D gene: NA; V gene: TRBV11-2; J gene: TRBJ2-5; CDR3 DNA: TGTGCCAGCAGCTTAGATGACTTCGGGTTCCAAGAGACCCAGTACTTC; CDR3 protein: CASSLDDFGFQETQYF
clone size: NA; D gene: TRBD1; V gene: TRBV7-6; J gene: TRBJ2-5; CDR3 DNA: TGTGCCAGCAGCCAGCGGACAGGGCAAGAGACCCAGTACTTC; CDR3 protein: CASSQRTGQETQYF
clone size: NA; D gene: NA; V gene: TRBV2; J gene: TRBJ2-3; CDR3 DNA: TGTGCCAGCAGTGTGCAGACAGATACGCAGTATTTT; CDR3 protein: CASSVQTDTQYF
clone size: NA; D gene: NA; V gene: TRBV18; J gene: TRBJ1-5; CDR3 DNA: TGTGCCAGCTCACCAGAGGGAAGAAATCAGCCCCAGCATTTT; CDR3 protein: CASSPEGRNQPQHF
clone size: NA; D gene: TRBD1; V gene: TRBV28; J gene: TRBJ1-1; CDR3 DNA: TGTGCCAGCATCCCCGGACAGGGCCCTGAAGCTTTCTTT; CDR3 protein: CASIPGQGPEAFF
clone size: NA; D gene: NA; V gene: TRBV9; J gene: TRBJ1-1; CDR3 DNA: TGTGCCAGCAGCGTAGGGGAGGGTGGGCTTTCAGCTTTCTTT; CDR3 protein: CASSVGEGGLSAFF
clone size: NA; D gene: TRBD1; V gene: TRBV5-1; J gene: TRBJ2-5; CDR3 DNA: TGCGCCAGCAGCTACTCCGGGACAGGGATTTCAGAGACCCAGTACTTC; CDR3 protein: CASSYSGTGISETQYF
clone size: NA; D gene: NA; V gene: TRBV11-1; J gene: TRBJ2-1; CDR3 DNA: TGTGCCAGCAGCTTAGCAGCATACAATGAGCAGTTCTTC; CDR3 protein: CASSLAAYNEQFF
clone size: NA; D gene: NA; V gene: TRBV10-3; J gene: TRBJ2-2; CDR3 DNA: TGTGCCATCAGTAGGGGGGGTTCGAACACCGGGGAGCTGTTTTTT; CDR3 protein: CAISRGGSNTGELFF